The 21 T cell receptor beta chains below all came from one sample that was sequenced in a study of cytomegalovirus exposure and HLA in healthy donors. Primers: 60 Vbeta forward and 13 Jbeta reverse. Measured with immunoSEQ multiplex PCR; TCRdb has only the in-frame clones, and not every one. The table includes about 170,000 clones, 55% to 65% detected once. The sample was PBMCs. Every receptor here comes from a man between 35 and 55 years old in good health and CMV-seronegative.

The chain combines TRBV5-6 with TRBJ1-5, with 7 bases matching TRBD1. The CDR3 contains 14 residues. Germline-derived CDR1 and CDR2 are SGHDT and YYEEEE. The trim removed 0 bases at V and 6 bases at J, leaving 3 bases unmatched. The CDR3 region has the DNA TGTGCCAGCAGCTTGGGACAGGGACTTCAGCCCCAGCATTTT. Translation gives CASSLGQGLQPQHF.

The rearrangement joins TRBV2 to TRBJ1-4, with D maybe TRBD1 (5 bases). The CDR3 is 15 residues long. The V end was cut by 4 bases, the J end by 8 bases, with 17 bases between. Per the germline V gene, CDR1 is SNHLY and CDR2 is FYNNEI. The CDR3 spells CASSAGGGSREKLFF. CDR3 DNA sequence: TGTGCCAGCAGTGCCGGGGGGGGGTCTCGCGAAAAACTGTTTTTT.

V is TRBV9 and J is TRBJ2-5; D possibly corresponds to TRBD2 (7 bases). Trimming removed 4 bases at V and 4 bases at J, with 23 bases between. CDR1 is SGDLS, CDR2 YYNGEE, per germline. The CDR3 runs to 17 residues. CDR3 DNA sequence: TGTGCCAGCAGCCAAGGGCAAGGGGGGGTAATTGGAGAGACCCAGTACTTC. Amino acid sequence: CASSQGQGGVIGETQYF.

CDR3 loop: CASSLGLSSLYSNQPQHF. In DNA form, the CDR3 reads TGTGCCAGCAGCTTGGGGTTATCAAGCCTGTATAGCAATCAGCCCCAGCATTTT. The chain combines TRBV5-6 with TRBJ1-5; D remains unclear. There are 18 residues in the CDR3. The germline CDR1 and CDR2 sequences are SGHDT and YYEEEE. The V end was cut by 0 bases, the J end by 0 bases, with 16 bases between.

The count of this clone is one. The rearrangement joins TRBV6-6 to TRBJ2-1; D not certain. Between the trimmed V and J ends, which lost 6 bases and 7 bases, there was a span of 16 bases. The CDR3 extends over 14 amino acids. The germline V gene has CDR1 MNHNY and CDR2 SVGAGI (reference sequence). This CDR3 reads CASRVMAVGNEQFF. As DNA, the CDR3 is TGTGCCAGCAGAGTTATGGCGGTTGGGAATGAGCAGTTCTTC.

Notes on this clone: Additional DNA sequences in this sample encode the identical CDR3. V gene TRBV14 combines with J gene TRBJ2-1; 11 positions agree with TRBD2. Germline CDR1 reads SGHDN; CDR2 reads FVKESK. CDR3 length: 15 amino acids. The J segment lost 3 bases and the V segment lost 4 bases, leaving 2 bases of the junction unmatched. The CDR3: CASSPGLAVYNEQFF. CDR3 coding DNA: TGTGCCAGCAGCCCGGGACTAGCGGTCTACAATGAGCAGTTCTTC.

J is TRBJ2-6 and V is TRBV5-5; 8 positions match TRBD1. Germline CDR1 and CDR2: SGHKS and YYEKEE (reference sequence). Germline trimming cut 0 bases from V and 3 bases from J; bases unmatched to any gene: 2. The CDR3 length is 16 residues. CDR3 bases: TGTGCCAGCAGCTTGGGACAGGGGTTTGGGGCCAACGTCCTGACTTTC. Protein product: CASSLGQGFGANVLTF.

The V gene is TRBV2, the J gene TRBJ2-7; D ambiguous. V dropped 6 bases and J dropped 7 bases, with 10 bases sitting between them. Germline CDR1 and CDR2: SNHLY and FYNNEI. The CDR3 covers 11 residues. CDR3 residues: CASSQVNEQYF. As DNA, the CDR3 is TGTGCCAGCAGCCAGGTTAATGAGCAGTACTTC.

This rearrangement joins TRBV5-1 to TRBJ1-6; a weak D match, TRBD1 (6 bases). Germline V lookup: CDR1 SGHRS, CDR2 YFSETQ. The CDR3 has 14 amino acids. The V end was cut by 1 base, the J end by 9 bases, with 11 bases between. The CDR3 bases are TGCGCCAGCAGCTTGCGGGACAACACTTCACCCCTCCACTTT. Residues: CASSLRDNTSPLHF. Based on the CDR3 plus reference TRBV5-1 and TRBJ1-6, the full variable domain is KAGVTQTPRYLIKTRGQQVTLSCSPISGHRSVSWYQQTPGQGLQFLFEYFSETQRNKGNFPGRFSGRQFSNSRSEMNVSTLELGDSALYLCASSLRDNTSPLHFGNGTRLTVT.

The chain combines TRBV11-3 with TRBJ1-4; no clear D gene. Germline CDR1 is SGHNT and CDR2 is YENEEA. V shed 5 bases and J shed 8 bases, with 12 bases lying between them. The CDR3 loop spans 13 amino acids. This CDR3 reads CASSLTPYEKLFF. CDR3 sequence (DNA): TGTGCCAGCAGCCTAACCCCGTACGAAAAACTGTTTTTT.

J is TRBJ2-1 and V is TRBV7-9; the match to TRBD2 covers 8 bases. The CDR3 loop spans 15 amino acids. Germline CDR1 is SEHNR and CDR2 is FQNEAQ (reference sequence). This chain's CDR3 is CSIPSRRGAGNEQFF. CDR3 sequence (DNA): TGTTCCATACCCTCCAGGCGGGGGGCGGGAAATGAGCAGTTCTTC.

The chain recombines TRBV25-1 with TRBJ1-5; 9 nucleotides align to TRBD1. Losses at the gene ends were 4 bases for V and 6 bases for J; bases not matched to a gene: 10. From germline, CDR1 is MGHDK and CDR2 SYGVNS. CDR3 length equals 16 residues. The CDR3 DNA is TGTGCCAGCAGTGGCAGGGACAGGGACTTGAGTCAGCCCCAGCATTTT. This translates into CASSGRDRDLSQPQHF.

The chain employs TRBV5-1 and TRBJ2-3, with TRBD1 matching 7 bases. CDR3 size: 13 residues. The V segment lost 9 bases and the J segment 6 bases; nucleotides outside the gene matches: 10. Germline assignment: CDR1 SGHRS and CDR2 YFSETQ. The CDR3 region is CATSDRVADTQYF. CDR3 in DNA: TGCGCCACCTCAGACAGGGTGGCGGATACGCAGTATTTT.

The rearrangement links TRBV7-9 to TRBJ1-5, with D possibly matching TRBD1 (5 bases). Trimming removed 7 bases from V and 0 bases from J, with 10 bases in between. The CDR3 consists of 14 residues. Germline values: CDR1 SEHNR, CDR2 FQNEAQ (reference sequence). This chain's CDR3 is CASTRGGSNQPQHF. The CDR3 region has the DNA TGTGCCAGCACAAGGGGCGGTAGCAATCAGCCCCAGCATTTT. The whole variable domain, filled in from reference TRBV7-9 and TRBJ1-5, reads DTGVSQNPRHKITKRGQNVTFRCDPISEHNRLYWYRQTLGQGPEFLTYFQNEAQLEKSRLLSDRFSAERPKGSFSTLEIQRTEQGDSAMYLCASTRGGSNQPQHFGDGTRLSIL.

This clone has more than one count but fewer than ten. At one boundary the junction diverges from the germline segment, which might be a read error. CDR3 bases: TGTTCCAGCAGCTTAGGGGACAGTGGGAATCAGCCCCAGCATTTT. It specifies CSSSLGDSGNQPQHF. J is TRBJ1-5 and V is TRBV7-9; TRBD1 aligns across 7 bases. Germline V gene sequence: CDR1 SEHNR, CDR2 FQNEAQ (reference sequence). There are 15 residues in the CDR3.

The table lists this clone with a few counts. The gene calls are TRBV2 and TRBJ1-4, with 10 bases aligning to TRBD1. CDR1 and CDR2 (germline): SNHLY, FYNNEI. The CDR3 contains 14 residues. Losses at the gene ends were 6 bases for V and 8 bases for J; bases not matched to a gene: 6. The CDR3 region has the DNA TGTGCCAGCAGGGGGGACAGGGGCGAAGAAAAACTGTTTTTT. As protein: CASRGDRGEEKLFF. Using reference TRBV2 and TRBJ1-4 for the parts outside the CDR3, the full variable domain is EPEVTQTPSHQVTQMGQEVILRCVPISNHLYFYWYRQILGQKVEFLVSFYNNEISEKSEIFDDQFSVERPDGSNFTLKIRSTKLEDSAMYFCASRGDRGEEKLFFGSGTQLSVL.

CDR3 nucleotides: TGCAGCGTTGGGGGCTTGAACACCGGGGAGCTGTTTTTT. Amino acid sequence: CSVGGLNTGELFF. This chain joins TRBV29-1 and TRBJ2-2, with TRBD1 as a possible D gene (5 bases). The CDR3 is 13 amino acids. The ends were cut back, 4 bases at V and 1 base at J, with 7 bases in the middle. Per the germline V gene, CDR1 is SQVTM and CDR2 is ANQGSEA.

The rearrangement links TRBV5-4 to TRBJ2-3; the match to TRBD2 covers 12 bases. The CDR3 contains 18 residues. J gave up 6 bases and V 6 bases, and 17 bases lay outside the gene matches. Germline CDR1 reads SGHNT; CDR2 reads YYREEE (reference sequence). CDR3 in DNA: TGTGCCAGCACCAAGGGGGAGCTAGCGGGAGGGCGCGGGGATACGCAGTATTTT. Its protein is CASTKGELAGGRGDTQYF.

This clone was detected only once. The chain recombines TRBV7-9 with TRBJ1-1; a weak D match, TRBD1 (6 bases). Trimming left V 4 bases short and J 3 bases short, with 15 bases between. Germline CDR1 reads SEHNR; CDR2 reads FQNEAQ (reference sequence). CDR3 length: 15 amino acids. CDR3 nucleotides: TGTGCCAGCAGCTCAATAGGGGGTCGTGACACTGAAGCTTTCTTT. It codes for CASSSIGGRDTEAFF.

CDR3 sequence reads: CAWSLVDYEQFF. The CDR3, as DNA: TGTGCCTGGAGTCTCGTCGACTATGAGCAGTTCTTC. The rearrangement links TRBV30 to TRBJ2-1; D uncertain. The CDR3 runs 12 residues. The V end was cut by 2 bases, the J end by 8 bases, with 10 bases between. Germline CDR1 and CDR2: GTSNPN and SVGIG (reference sequence). Supplemented by reference TRBV30 and TRBJ2-1, the full variable domain reads SQTIHQWPATLVQPVGSPLSLECTVEGTSNPNLYWYRQAAGRGLQLLFYSVGIGQISSEVPQNLSASRPQDRQFILSSKKLLLSDSGFYLCAWSLVDYEQFFGPGTRLTVL.

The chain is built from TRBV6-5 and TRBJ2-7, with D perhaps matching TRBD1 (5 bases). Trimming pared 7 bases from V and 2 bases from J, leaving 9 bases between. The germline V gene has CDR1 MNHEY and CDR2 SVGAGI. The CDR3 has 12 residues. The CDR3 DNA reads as TGTGCCAGCAAAGGCAGGGCCTACGAGCAGTACTTC. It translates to CASKGRAYEQYF.